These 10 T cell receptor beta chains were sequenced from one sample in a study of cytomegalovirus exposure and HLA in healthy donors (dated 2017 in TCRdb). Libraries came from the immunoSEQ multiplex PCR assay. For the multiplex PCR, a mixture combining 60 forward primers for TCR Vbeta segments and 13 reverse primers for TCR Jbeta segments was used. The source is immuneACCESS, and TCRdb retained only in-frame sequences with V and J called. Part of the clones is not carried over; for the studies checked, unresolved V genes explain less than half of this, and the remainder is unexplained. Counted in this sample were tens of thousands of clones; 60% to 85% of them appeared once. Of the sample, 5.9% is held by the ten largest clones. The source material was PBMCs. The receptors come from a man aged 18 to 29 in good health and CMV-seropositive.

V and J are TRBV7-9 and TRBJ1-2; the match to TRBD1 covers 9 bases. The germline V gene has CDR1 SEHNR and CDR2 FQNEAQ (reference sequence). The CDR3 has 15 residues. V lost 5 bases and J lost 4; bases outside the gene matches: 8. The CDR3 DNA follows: TGTGCCAGCAGCACAGGGGGACAGGGCCGCTATGGCTACACCTTC. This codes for CASSTGGQGRYGYTF.

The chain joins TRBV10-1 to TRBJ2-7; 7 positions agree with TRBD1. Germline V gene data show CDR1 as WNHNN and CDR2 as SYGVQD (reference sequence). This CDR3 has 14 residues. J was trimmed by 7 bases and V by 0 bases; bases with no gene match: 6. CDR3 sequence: CASSESGQSREQYF. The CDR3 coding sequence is TGCGCCAGCAGTGAGTCGGGACAGTCGCGGGAGCAGTACTTC.

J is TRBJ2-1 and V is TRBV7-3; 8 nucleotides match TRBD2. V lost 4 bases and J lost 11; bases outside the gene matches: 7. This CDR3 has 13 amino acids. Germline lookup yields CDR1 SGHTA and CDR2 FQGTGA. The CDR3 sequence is CASSSPGSGKQFF. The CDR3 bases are TGTGCCAGCAGCTCCCCCGGTAGCGGGAAGCAGTTCTTC.

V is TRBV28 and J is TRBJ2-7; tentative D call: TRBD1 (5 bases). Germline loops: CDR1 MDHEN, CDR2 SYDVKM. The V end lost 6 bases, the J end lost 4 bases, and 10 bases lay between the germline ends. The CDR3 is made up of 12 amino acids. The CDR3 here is CASSTTAYEQYF. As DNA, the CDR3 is TGTGCCAGCAGCACGACAGCGTACGAGCAGTACTTC.

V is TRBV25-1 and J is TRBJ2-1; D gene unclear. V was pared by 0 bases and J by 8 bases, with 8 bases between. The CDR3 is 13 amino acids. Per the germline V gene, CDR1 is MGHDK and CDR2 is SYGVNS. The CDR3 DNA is TGTGCCAGCAGTGAATATCCCCATCATGAGCAGTTCTTC. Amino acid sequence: CASSEYPHHEQFF.

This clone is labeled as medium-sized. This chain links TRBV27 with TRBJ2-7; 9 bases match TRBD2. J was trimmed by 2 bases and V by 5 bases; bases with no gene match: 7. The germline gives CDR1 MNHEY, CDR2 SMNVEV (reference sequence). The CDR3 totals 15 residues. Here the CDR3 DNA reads TGTGCCAGCAGTGCAGTAGCGGGGGTCCCCTACGAGCAGTACTTC. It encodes CASSAVAGVPYEQYF.

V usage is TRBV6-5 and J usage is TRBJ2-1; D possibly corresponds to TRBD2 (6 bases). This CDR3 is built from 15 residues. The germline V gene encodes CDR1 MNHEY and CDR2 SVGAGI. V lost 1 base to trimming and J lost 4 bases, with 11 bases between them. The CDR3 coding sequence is TGTGCCAGCAGTTACTTGTCTAGCGTATACAATGAGCAGTTCTTC. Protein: CASSYLSSVYNEQFF.

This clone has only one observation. CDR3: CASSYADRNTEAFF. CDR3 nucleotide sequence: TGTGCCAGCAGTTACGCCGACAGGAACACTGAAGCTTTCTTT. V and J are TRBV6-5 and TRBJ1-1; D is possibly TRBD1 (5 bases). Trimming pared 2 bases from V and 1 base from J, leaving 8 bases between. The CDR3 has 14 amino acids. Germline CDR1 is MNHEY and CDR2 is SVGAGI.

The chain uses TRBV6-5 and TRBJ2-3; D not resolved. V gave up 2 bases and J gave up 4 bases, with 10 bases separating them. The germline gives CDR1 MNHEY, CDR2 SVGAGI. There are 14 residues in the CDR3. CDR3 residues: CASSYTGSSDTQYF. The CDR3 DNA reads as TGTGCCAGCAGTTACACCGGGTCCTCAGATACGCAGTATTTT.

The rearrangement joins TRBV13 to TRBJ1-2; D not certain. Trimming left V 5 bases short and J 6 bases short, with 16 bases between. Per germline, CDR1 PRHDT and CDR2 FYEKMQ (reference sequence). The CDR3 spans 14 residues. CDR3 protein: CASSPLWPGNGYTF. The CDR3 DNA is TGTGCCAGCAGCCCCCTCTGGCCGGGGAATGGCTACACCTTC.